These 5 T cell receptor beta chains share one sample of origin, sequenced in a study of cytomegalovirus exposure and HLA in healthy donors. The PCR made use of 60 Vbeta and 13 Jbeta primers. Using immunoSEQ multiplex PCR, the repertoire was profiled, and TCRdb retains in-frame clones only, with some absent. This table holds some 200,000 clones, approximately 80% found once. Sequences were obtained from PBMCs. The origin of the receptors is a girl between 10 and 17 years old in good health and CMV-seronegative.

The DNA of the CDR3 is TGCGCCAGCAGCTCCGCAAGTGGCGGGAGGATGTTGGGTAACATTCAGTACTTC. Its translation is CASSSASGGRMLGNIQYF. The V gene is TRBV5-1, the J gene TRBJ2-4; 8 nucleotides match TRBD2. Trimming cost V 3 bases and J 7 bases; bases outside gene matches: 18. Germline-derived CDR1 and CDR2 are SGHRS and YFSETQ. CDR3 size: 18 residues.

The V call is TRBV4-3, the J call TRBJ1-2; D is perhaps TRBD1 (5 bases). The CDR3 totals 15 residues. Germline V gene lookup returns CDR1 LGHNA and CDR2 YSLEER. V lost 8 bases to trimming and J lost 4 bases, with 20 bases between them. The CDR3 sequence: CASSGGFHLPYGYTF. CDR3 DNA sequence: TGCGCCAGCTCGGGGGGATTCCACCTCCCCTATGGCTACACCTTC.

This chain joins TRBV15 and TRBJ1-4, with 7 bases aligning to TRBD1. Germline loops: CDR1 LNHNV, CDR2 YYDKDF (reference sequence). The CDR3 spans 15 residues. V shed 3 bases and J 5 bases; nucleotides not matched to a gene: 6. The chain's CDR3 is CATSRWTGVNEKLFF. CDR3 DNA sequence: TGTGCCACCAGCAGGTGGACAGGCGTAAATGAAAAACTGTTTTTT.

The rearrangement uses TRBV9 and TRBJ2-5, with 10 positions matching TRBD2. The CDR3 has 17 residues. The trim removed 0 bases at V and 7 bases at J, leaving 12 bases unmatched. Germline V CDR1 and CDR2: SGDLS, YYNGEE. This CDR3 reads CASSVGLAGVSTGTQYF. Here the CDR3 DNA reads TGTGCCAGCAGCGTAGGGCTAGCGGGAGTCTCGACGGGGACCCAGTACTTC.

This clone was seen just once. V usage is TRBV2 and J usage is TRBJ2-7; 9 positions agree with TRBD2. Germline CDR1 and CDR2: SNHLY and FYNNEI. Trimming cost V 4 bases and J 6 bases; bases outside gene matches: 7. This CDR3 has 14 residues. The DNA for the CDR3 is TGTGCCAGCAGTGCTCACGCTAGCGGGGCCGAGCAGTACTTC. Residues: CASSAHASGAEQYF.